This T cell receptor (beta chain) was sequenced during a study of T cell responses to AZD1222 COVID-19 vaccine. Study-level results: In a largely white British group with more females than males, clonal diversity was possibly underestimated.

Worth noting for this clone: Its antigen is not identified.

The V end lost 1 base, the J end lost 0 bases, and 10 bases lay between the germline ends. The CDR3 has 15 residues. Germline lookup yields CDR1 SNHLY and CDR2 FYNNEI. Profiling relied on immunoSEQ multiplex PCR, and the TCRdb table lists in-frame clones only, not all of them. The table has 150,000 or so clones, 80% to 95% seen once. This specimen was peripheral blood, taken 28 days after the second AZD1222 dose. The chain links TRBV2 to TRBJ2-7; D unresolved. The receptor's source is an adult who received the AZD1222 COVID-19 vaccine. CDR3 protein: CASSEGLQFSYEQYF. For the CDR3, the DNA is TGTGCCAGCAGTGAAGGGTTACAGTTCTCCTACGAGCAGTACTTC.